This T cell receptor (beta chain) was captured by sequencing in a study of OX40 agonist ivuxolimab in advanced cancers. Background on the study: Dose-escalation cases comprised hepatocellular carcinoma, melanoma, renal cell or head and neck cancer.

About this clone itself: Its antigen is undetermined.

Here immunoSEQ multiplex PCR was the method, and the copy in TCRdb shows in-frame clones only, minus some. The sample includes about 120,000 clones, around 87% of them seen just once. Study-wide results and limits: Some nonresponders likewise displayed low normalized T-cell clonal expansion. Both CD4+ and CD8+ T cell populations in blood had undergone clonal expansion by week 6 at 0.1 to 3.0 mg/kg.

The TCR comes from an adult with an advanced solid tumor such as melanoma, head and neck, liver or kidney cancer. This specimen consisted of CD4+ or CD8+ T cells sorted from blood, obtained in a trial of the OX40 agonist ivuxolimab.

In DNA, the CDR3 is TGCAGCGTTGGAGGCAGGGACACTAGTAGTACAGATACGCAGTATTTT. Translated: CSVGGRDTSSTDTQYF. The chain is built from TRBV29-1 and TRBJ2-3, with D perhaps TRBD1 (6 bases). Germline V gene data show CDR1 as SQVTM and CDR2 as ANQGSEA. The CDR3 extends over 16 amino acids. V shed 4 bases and J shed 3 bases, with 20 bases lying between them.